A single TCR beta chain is shown here with its context. Its cognate antigen has yet to be identified. Base qualities were left out, and no much larger clone turns up one base away. This entry belongs to a study of T cell responses to AZD1222 COVID-19 vaccine (dated by TCRdb to the early 2020s). Regarding the research as a whole: AZD1222 recipients whose second dose came at about 4 weeks and those whose second dose came at about 12 weeks were combined into one group, since spike-specific TCR depth and breadth did not differ between the two schedules. A total of just over 230 trial participants underwent TCR sequencing, of whom 207 had received two doses of AZD1222 and some 25 had received two doses of the MenACWY control vaccine. Enrollment into the trials was organized by age into subgroups of 18-55, 56-69 and 70-plus years, and those subgroups contained about 160, 30 and 59 TCR-sequenced participants, respectively.

The time point tag for this specimen amounts to: baseline before first vaccination. Samples from vaccinated people were obtained from the UK trials COV001 and COV002, which included a single-blind randomized controlled phase 2/3 trial of AZD1222 (ChAdOx1 nCoV-19) in healthy adults. Trial participant PBMC samples were collected at day 0 and day 28 after the second dose for TCRbeta chain sequencing. V is shortened by 3 bases, J by 0 bases, and the region joining them spans 9 bases. The cysteine opens and the phenylalanine closes a CDR3 of 15 amino acids. The read is trimmed to its CDR3 DNA, 45 bases read in frame from base 1. The CDR1 and CDR2 encoded by the germline V gene (reference sequence) are LNHDA and SQIVND. The CDR3 regions of human TCRbeta chains were subjected to immunosequencing. The paper's data handling went like this. Repertoire TCRs were checked for matches against a reference library of SARS-CoV-2-specific TCRs that had been generated using the MIRA antigen-specificity platform. Breadth was defined as the fraction of unique TCRs that were SARS-CoV-2-associated, and depth was defined as the fraction of total T cells that were SARS-CoV-2-associated. Using the MIRA data, each spike-specific TCR was assigned both to the spike region to which the TCR was reactive and to a CD4 or CD8 class. Log10-transformed breadth and depth values were compared by one-way ANOVA with Sidak's multiple comparisons tests. TCRdb obtained this table from immuneACCESS and retained in-frame rearrangements with V and J assigned. These tables miss some clones; where compared with another copy, unresolved V genes account for less than half of the shortfall, and the remainder is unexplained. V, J and clone size derive from that table, while D and trimming were established from the DNA sequence. This sample holds approximately 120,000 clones; over 75% were observed only once. Clones ranked in the top ten supply about a sixth of the sample.

What the study reported, not specific to this receptor: Reportedly, almost half of the unique spike-specific TCRs recognized epitopes lying outside the regions that are mutated in the B.1.351 and B.1.1.7 variants. The whole spike protein was spanned by vaccine-associated CD4 TCRs, and dominant responses were seen in regions 160-218 and 743-854. Spike-specific TCR breadth and depth rose significantly after two AZD1222 doses compared with day 0 and with MenACWY recipients. Because no day 14 peak-response samples were available, repertoires were characterized only after the peak T cell response. Participants were mostly white British and included more females than males, and it was suggested by the authors that clonal diversity may have been underestimated. Only six AZD1222 recipients were SARS-CoV-2 seropositive at baseline, limiting conclusions about previously exposed vaccinees. The 56-69-year group was small, and its depth increase did not reach significance, likely because of low power.

The origin of this receptor is an adult in good health. The sequences come from peripheral blood, collected on day 0 of AZD1222 vaccination. This chain is built from TRBV19 and TRBJ2-1, with no D gene named confidently. In nucleotide form, the sequence is TGTGCCAGTAGTATGTACTTCCCCTCCTACAATGAGCAGTTCTTC. Translated, it gives CASSMYFPSYNEQFF.